This TCR beta chain was sequenced during a study of shared clonotypes between healthy human individuals (dated by TCRdb to 2020 to 2021). A note on the overall study: Three men and two women, aged 18 to 49 years, made up the cohort. To estimate repertoire size and how much clonotypes are shared between individuals, the study performed deep sequencing of blood TCR repertoires from roughly five healthy adults. Per donor, leukapheresis produced somewhere between about 0.9 and 9.5 billion PBMCs. To increase sequencing depth and limit assay-specific biases, different laboratories used diverse techniques to prepare libraries and sequence TCR repertoires. For each donor, three plates each were used for CD4 naive and CD4 memory, two plates were used for CD8 naive, and one plate was used for CD8 memory. What the study reported, not specific to this receptor: Rarefaction of sorted-subset datasets indicated incomplete sequencing despite the large sequencing depth. Roughly 5% of naive CD4, 3.5% of naive CD8, approximately 2.2% of memory CD4, and roughly 0.4% of memory CD8 clonotypes were shared across a few donors. Naive subsets generally had larger estimated clonotype richness than memory subsets did. The small number of donors limited the genetic and exposure-history diversity represented. Based on pairwise subsampling, the degree of clonotype sharing among donors was expected to be affected by sequencing depth. Sampling was restricted to blood, and TCR repertoires in tissue are likely to differ from TCR repertoires in blood. Compared with non-shared clonotypes, clonotypes shared by all four sorted-subset donors had higher generation probabilities.

CD8 naive samples were CD45RO-negative cells positively selected for CCR7, giving a CD45RA+CCR7+ population that excluded TemRA cells. Donors were healthy HIV-negative adults with no recently reported acute infections or vaccinations. Every donor was a Caucasian adult living in Nashville, Tennessee, USA. Blood was obtained by leukapheresis, after which PBMCs were separated by Ficoll-Histopaque density gradient centrifugation and cryopreserved in liquid nitrogen vapor phase. Analytical flow cytometry was used to check the purity and quantity of each magnetically sorted T cell population. Genomic DNA was isolated from each sorted fraction and quantified by UV absorbance on a Nanodrop 2000c. Using the deep immunoSEQ assay, TCR CDR3 regions were amplified from genomic DNA by multiplex PCR. Extracted genomic DNA from each cell subset was distributed evenly across all wells of several immunoSEQ 96-well plates, and each plate was treated as a replicate. For sorted subsets, approximately 200 ng of genomic DNA, equivalent to around 29,000 T cell genomes, went into each replicate PCR. The purified libraries were quantified using a Qubit 3.0 fluorometer, sized with a Bioanalyzer 2100, and then quantified again using the KAPA Library Quantification kit. Every immunoSEQ 96-well plate was sequenced on a dedicated single-read 150-cycle Illumina NextSeq 550 flow cell. In the paper's pipeline: The immunoSEQ output contained only junctional sequences without quality scores, so filtering could not match that applied to full-length reads. Sequences were annotated with PyIR, a Python wrapper for IgBLAST v1.9, and V/J genes and CDR3 were assigned using IMGT germline references. Reads were removed for weak V/J assignments (E-value above 1e-6), missing CDR3, stop codons, out-of-frame junctions, or ambiguous translated residues. V3J clonotypes were defined as sequences sharing an identical inferred V gene, J gene, and CDR3 amino acid sequence. The percentage overlap between two repertoires was calculated by dividing the number of shared unique clonotypes by the size of the smaller repertoire. Three approaches were used to assess repertoire richness: RTK rarefaction, the Chao1 estimator, and Recon v2.1 estimates of unobserved clonotypes. Generation probabilities were computed with OLGA for all TCRbeta clonotypes obtained by the gDNA method from four donors. The source is immuneACCESS, and TCRdb retained only in-frame sequences with V and J called. Part of the clones is not carried over; for the studies checked, unresolved V genes explain less than half of this, and the remainder is unexplained. D and trimming were read from the DNA, whereas the V and J calls and clone size are those reported in that table. The sample has more than 600,000 clones on record, approximately 90% of them singletons. Nearly 25% of the sample is held by the ten biggest clonotypes.

Remarks on this clone: No cognate antigen has been identified for it. No much larger clonotype is one base removed from it; base qualities were not supplied.

At the junction V is shortened by 0 bases and J by 8 bases, with 12 bases in between. Inclusive of the bounding cysteine and phenylalanine, the CDR3 is 14 residues long. CDR3 DNA is the only sequence kept; it has 42 bases, read in frame from the first base. CDR1 and CDR2 were assigned from the germline V gene as SGDLS and YYNGEE. The receptor comes from a young man in good health. The sample taken for sequencing was naive CD8+ T cells sorted from blood. In the paper's terms, the cell subset or site label means: CD45RA+CCR7+. The chain couples TRBV9 to TRBJ2-1, with TRBD2 as a weak D call on 6 bases. The CDR3 here reads CASSVAGALDEQFF. The nucleotides are TGTGCCAGCAGCGTAGCGGGAGCTTTGGATGAGCAGTTCTTC.